Presented here are 20 T cell receptor beta chains from one specimen sequenced in a study of T cell responses to AZD1222 COVID-19 vaccine. The data were produced by immunoSEQ multiplex PCR, yet TCRdb's version contains in-frame clones alone and is incomplete. The repertoire holds around 200,000 clones, with approximately 86% as singletons. The specimen comprised peripheral blood, sampled on day 0 of AZD1222 vaccination. All receptors derive from an adult in good health.

The chain is built from TRBV19 and TRBJ1-6; possibly TRBD1 for D (6 bases). Germline values: CDR1 LNHDA, CDR2 SQIVND (reference sequence). The CDR3 consists of 14 residues. V gave up 2 bases and J gave up 7 bases, with 9 bases separating them. The CDR3 nucleotides read TGTGCCAGTAGTATATCAGGGGACAATTCACCCCTCCACTTT. Translating it yields CASSISGDNSPLHF.

V and J are TRBV5-1 and TRBJ1-2; D possibly corresponds to TRBD1 (6 bases). Looked up from germline, CDR1 is SGHRS and CDR2 is YFSETQ. V was pared by 6 bases and J by 2 bases, with 17 bases between. The CDR3 runs 15 residues. CDR3 coding DNA: TGCGCCAGCACCCTGATGGGGGGGGCGAACTATGGCTACACCTTC. It translates to CASTLMGGANYGYTF.

The V call is TRBV24-1, the J call TRBJ1-3, with D unresolved. Looked up from germline, CDR1 is KGHDR and CDR2 is SFDVKD. CDR3 length: 13 amino acids. The V gene lost 6 bases and the J gene lost 1 base, with 6 bases spanning the gap. For the CDR3, the DNA is TGTGCCACCAGTCCCCATTCTGGAAACACCATATATTTT. Protein product: CATSPHSGNTIYF.

This clone was seen only a few times. The chain is built from TRBV5-1 and TRBJ2-1, with TRBD1 as a possible D gene (5 bases). Germline V lookup: CDR1 SGHRS, CDR2 YFSETQ. V lost 3 bases, J lost 5 bases, and 9 bases lay in between. CDR3 length: 13 residues. The CDR3 nucleotides read TGCGCCAGCAGCTACCGACAGAACAATGAGCAGTTCTTC. Protein sequence: CASSYRQNNEQFF.

The V call is TRBV29-1, the J call TRBJ2-2, with D possibly being TRBD1 (5 bases). The CDR3 sequence is 14 residues long. With 5 bases removed from V and 3 bases from J, the gap between germline ends came to 13 bases. The germline V gene has CDR1 SQVTM and CDR2 ANQGSEA. The CDR3 sequence is CSVPWARDTGELFF. The DNA of the CDR3 is TGCAGCGTTCCATGGGCCAGGGACACCGGGGAGCTGTTTTTT.

This clone was counted once. The J gene is TRBJ2-5, the V gene TRBV9; D is tentatively TRBD1 or TRBD2 (6 bases each). V was clipped by 1 base and J by 5 bases, with 15 bases between them. The CDR3 length is 15 residues. From germline, CDR1 is SGDLS and CDR2 YYNGEE. In nucleotides, the CDR3 is TGTGCCAGCAGCGTATCCCCCGGGGGCATGGAGACCCAGTACTTC. Translated: CASSVSPGGMETQYF.

The V and J genes are TRBV7-2 and TRBJ2-3; TRBD1 matches at 7 bases. V lost 6 bases and J lost 5; bases outside the gene matches: 8. The CDR3 has 14 residues. Looked up from germline, CDR1 is SGHTA and CDR2 is FQGNSA. The CDR3 DNA is TGTGCCAGCAGTATCGACAGGGCCGGAGATACGCAGTATTTT. Translation gives CASSIDRAGDTQYF.

The chain employs TRBV5-8 and TRBJ2-5; D perhaps matches TRBD2 (6 bases). This CDR3 is 14 amino acids long. Trimming took off 5 bases at V and 5 bases at J, with 16 bases between the two ends. Germline CDR1 and CDR2: SGHTS and YDEGEE. CDR3: CASRHRDGGETQYF. In DNA, the CDR3 is TGTGCCAGCAGACACCGGGACGGGGGTGAGACCCAGTACTTC.

The V call is TRBV7-3, the J call TRBJ2-1, with D perhaps matching TRBD1 (5 bases). V lost 8 bases, J lost 3 bases, and 8 bases lay in between. The length of the CDR3 is 12 residues. The germline CDR1 and CDR2 sequences are SGHTA and FQGTGA. In nucleotides, the CDR3 is TGTGCCAGCGGCAGGGTCTACAATGAGCAGTTCTTC. Translating gives CASGRVYNEQFF.

This sequence joins TRBV27 and TRBJ1-4; no reliable D call. The CDR3 covers 13 residues. Germline-derived CDR1 and CDR2 are MNHEY and SMNVEV (reference sequence). V was pared by 8 bases and J by 0 bases, with 7 bases between. DNA for the CDR3: TGTGCCAGCGGACCAACAACTAATGAAAAACTGTTTTTT. Residues: CASGPTTNEKLFF.

The V call is TRBV11-2, the J call TRBJ2-2; D is undetermined. The germline V and J ends were trimmed by 6 bases and 2 bases, with 10 bases remaining between them. This CDR3 is built from 14 residues. Germline V CDR1 and CDR2: SGHAT, FQNNGV. CDR3 nucleotides: TGTGCCAGCAGTTCACGGGTAAACACCGGGGAGCTGTTTTTT. This sequence encodes CASSSRVNTGELFF.

The V and J genes are TRBV7-2 and TRBJ2-7, with a possible D match to TRBD2 (5 bases). This CDR3 is built from 15 residues. V lost 0 bases and J lost 2, with 11 bases in between. CDR1 and CDR2 (germline): SGHTA, FQGNSA. CDR3 protein: CASSLAFRGTYEQYF. In DNA form, the CDR3 reads TGTGCCAGCAGCTTAGCCTTTCGGGGTACCTACGAGCAGTACTTC.

The chain links TRBV6-5 to TRBJ2-1; TRBD2 is a possible D gene (6 bases). Looked up from germline, CDR1 is MNHEY and CDR2 is SVGAGI. CDR3 length equals 14 residues. V lost 2 bases and J lost 5, with 10 bases in between. Here the CDR3 DNA reads TGTGCCAGCAGTTACGGGACTGTGAACAATGAGCAGTTCTTC. This gives the protein CASSYGTVNNEQFF.

The chain employs TRBV28 and TRBJ1-4; D call uncertain. The germline CDR1 and CDR2 sequences are MDHEN and SYDVKM. Trimming pared 4 bases from V and 8 bases from J, leaving 17 bases between. CDR3 length: 15 amino acids. The CDR3: CASSSGAPGYEKLFF. The CDR3 nucleotides are TGTGCCAGCAGTTCGGGCGCGCCGGGGTACGAAAAACTGTTTTTT.

The rearrangement joins TRBV3-1 (or the pseudogene TRBV3-2) to TRBJ2-7; TRBD2 is a possible D gene (5 bases). Germline loops: CDR1 LGHDT, CDR2 YNNKEL (reference sequence). V was pared by 3 bases and J by 4 bases, with 25 bases between. The CDR3 loop spans 18 amino acids. The CDR3 region is CASSHAAGLALRRYEQYF. As DNA, the CDR3 is TGTGCCAGCAGCCATGCAGCCGGTCTTGCCCTGCGGAGGTACGAGCAGTACTTC.

The rearrangement uses TRBV18 and TRBJ1-2, with 9 bases identical to TRBD1. The CDR3 sequence is 15 residues long. Germline CDR1 and CDR2: KGHSH and LQKENI. V was pared by 4 bases and J by 6 bases, with 9 bases of the junction left unmatched. This CDR3 reads CASSHSDRGSDGYTF. The CDR3 DNA reads TGTGCCAGCTCACACTCAGACAGGGGGTCAGATGGCTACACCTTC. Full variable domain (remainder filled in from reference TRBV18 and TRBJ1-2): NAGVMQNPRHLVRRRGQEARLRCSPMKGHSHVYWYRQLPEEGLKFMVYLQKENIIDESGMPKERFSAEFPKEGPSILRIQQVVRGDSAAYFCASSHSDRGSDGYTFGSGTRLTVV.

V is TRBV5-5 and J is TRBJ2-7; 7 nucleotides line up with TRBD2. In germline, CDR1 is SGHKS, CDR2 YYEKEE (reference sequence). The CDR3 covers 16 residues. With 0 bases clipped from V and 1 base from J, the junction kept 7 bases outside the gene matches. The CDR3 sequence is CASSLGTGTKSYEQYF. CDR3 DNA: TGTGCCAGCAGCTTGGGGACCGGGACTAAGTCCTACGAGCAGTACTTC.

CDR3 in amino acids: CASRGHSTDTQYF. CDR3 bases: TGTGCCAGCAGGGGCCACAGCACAGATACGCAGTATTTT. This chain uses TRBV27 with TRBJ2-3; D unclear. Trimming left V 6 bases short and J 0 bases short, with 7 bases between. The CDR3 length is 13 residues. Germline assignment: CDR1 MNHEY and CDR2 SMNVEV (reference sequence).

The V and J genes are TRBV24-1 and TRBJ2-5; possibly TRBD1 or TRBD2 for D (6 bases each). The germline V gene has CDR1 KGHDR and CDR2 SFDVKD. This CDR3 region has 14 residues. V was trimmed by 7 bases and J by 4 bases, leaving 15 bases between them. CDR3 amino acids: CATSVGGQRETQYF. The DNA of the CDR3 is TGTGCCACCAGCGTTGGGGGGCAGCGAGAGACCCAGTACTTC.

The genes are TRBV7-8 and TRBJ1-6; 8 bases align to TRBD1. CDR1 is SGHVS and CDR2 is FQNEAQ in the germline V gene. The CDR3 is 19 amino acids. Trimming removed 5 bases from V and 1 base from J; junction bases left unmatched: 13. Here the CDR3 DNA reads TGTGCCAGCAGCATCCGGGACAGGCTAAGAGGGTCCTATAATTCACCCCTCCACTTT. It translates to CASSIRDRLRGSYNSPLHF.